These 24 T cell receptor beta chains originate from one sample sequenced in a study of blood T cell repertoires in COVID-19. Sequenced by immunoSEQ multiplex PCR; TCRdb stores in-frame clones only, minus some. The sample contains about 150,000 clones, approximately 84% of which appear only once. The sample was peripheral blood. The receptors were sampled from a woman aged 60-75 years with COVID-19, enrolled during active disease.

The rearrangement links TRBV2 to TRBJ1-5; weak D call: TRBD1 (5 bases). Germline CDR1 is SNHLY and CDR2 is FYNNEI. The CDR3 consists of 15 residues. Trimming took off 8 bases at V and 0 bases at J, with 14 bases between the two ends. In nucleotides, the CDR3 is TGTGCCAGCTGTCCTGGGGGGACTAGCAATCAGCCCCAGCATTTT. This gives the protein CASCPGGTSNQPQHF.

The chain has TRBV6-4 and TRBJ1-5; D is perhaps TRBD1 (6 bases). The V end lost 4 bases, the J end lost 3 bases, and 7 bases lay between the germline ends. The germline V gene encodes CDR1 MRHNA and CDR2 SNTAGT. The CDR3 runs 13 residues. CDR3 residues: CASSAGANQPQHF. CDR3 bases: TGTGCCAGCAGTGCAGGGGCCAATCAGCCCCAGCATTTT.

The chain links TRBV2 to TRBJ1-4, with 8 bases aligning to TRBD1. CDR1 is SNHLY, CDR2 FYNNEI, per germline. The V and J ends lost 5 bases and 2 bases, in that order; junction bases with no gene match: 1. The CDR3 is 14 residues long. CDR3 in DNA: TGTGCCAGCAGTACAGGGGGGACTAATGAAAAACTGTTTTTT. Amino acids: CASSTGGTNEKLFF.

The CDR3 loop reads CASSLRTGVGLGGEQFF. In nucleotides, the CDR3 is TGTGCCAGCAGCCTCCGGACAGGGGTTGGCCTGGGGGGTGAGCAGTTCTTC. The rearrangement joins TRBV5-6 to TRBJ2-1, with 9 bases lining up with TRBD1. V lost 4 bases to trimming and J lost 9 bases; unmatched junction nucleotides: 17. The CDR3 extends over 17 amino acids. Germline V gene data show CDR1 as SGHDT and CDR2 as YYEEEE.

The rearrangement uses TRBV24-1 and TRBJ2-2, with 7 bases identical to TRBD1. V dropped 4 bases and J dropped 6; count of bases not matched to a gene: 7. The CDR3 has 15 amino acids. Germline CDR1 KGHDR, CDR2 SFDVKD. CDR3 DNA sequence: TGTGCCACCAGTGAATACTACAGGGGAGCCGGGGAGCTGTTTTTT. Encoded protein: CATSEYYRGAGELFF.

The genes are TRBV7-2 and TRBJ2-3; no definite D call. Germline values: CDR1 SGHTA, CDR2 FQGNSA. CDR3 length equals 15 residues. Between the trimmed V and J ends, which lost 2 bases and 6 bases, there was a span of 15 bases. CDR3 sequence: CASSLQIRTGDTQYF. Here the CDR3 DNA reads TGTGCCAGCAGCTTACAAATCAGAACCGGGGATACGCAGTATTTT.

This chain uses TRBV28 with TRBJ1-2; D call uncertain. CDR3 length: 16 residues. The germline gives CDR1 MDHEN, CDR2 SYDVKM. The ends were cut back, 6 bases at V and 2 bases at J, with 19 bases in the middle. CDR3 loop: CASSSAAMPKNYGYTF. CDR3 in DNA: TGTGCCAGCAGCTCTGCAGCGATGCCGAAAAACTATGGCTACACCTTC.

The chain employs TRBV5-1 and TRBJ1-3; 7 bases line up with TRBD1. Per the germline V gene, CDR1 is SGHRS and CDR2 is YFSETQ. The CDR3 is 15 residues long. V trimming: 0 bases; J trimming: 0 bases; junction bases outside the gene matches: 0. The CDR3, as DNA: TGCGCCAGCAGCTTGGACAGGGGCTCTGGAAACACCATATATTTT. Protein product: CASSLDRGSGNTIYF.

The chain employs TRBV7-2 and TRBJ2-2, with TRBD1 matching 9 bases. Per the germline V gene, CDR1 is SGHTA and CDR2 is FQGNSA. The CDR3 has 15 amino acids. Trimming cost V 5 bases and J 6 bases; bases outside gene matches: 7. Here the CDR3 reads CASSPGTGGSGELFF. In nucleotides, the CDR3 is TGTGCCAGCAGCCCGGGCACAGGGGGCTCCGGGGAGCTGTTTTTT. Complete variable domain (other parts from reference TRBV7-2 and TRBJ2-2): GAGVSQSPSNKVTEKGKDVELRCDPISGHTALYWYRQSLGQGLEFLIYFQGNSAPDKSGLPSDRFSAERTGGSVSTLTIQRTQQEDSAVYLCASSPGTGGSGELFFGEGSRLTVL.

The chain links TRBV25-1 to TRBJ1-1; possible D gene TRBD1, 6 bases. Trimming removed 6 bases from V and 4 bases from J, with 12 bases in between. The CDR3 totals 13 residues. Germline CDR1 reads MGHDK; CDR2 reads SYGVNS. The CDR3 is CASSPPGVTEAFF. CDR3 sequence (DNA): TGTGCCAGCAGCCCCCCAGGGGTCACTGAAGCTTTCTTT.

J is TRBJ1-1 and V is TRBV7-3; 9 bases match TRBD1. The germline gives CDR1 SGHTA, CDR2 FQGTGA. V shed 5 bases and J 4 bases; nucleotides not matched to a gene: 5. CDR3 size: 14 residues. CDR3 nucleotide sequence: TGTGCCAGCAGCGCTCGGACAGGGGCCACTGAAGCTTTCTTT. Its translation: CASSARTGATEAFF.

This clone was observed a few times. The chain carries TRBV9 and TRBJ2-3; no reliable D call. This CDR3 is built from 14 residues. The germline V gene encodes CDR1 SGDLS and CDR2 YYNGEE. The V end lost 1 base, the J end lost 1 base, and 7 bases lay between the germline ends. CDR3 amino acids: CASSVYYRTDTQYF. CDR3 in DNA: TGTGCCAGCAGCGTATATTATCGCACAGATACGCAGTATTTT.

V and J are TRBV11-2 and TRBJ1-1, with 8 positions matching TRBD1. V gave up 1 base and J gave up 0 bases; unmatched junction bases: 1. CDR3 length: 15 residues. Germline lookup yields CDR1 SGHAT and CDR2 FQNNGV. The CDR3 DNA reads TGTGCCAGCAGCTTAGTACAGGGGGTGAACACTGAAGCTTTCTTT. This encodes CASSLVQGVNTEAFF.

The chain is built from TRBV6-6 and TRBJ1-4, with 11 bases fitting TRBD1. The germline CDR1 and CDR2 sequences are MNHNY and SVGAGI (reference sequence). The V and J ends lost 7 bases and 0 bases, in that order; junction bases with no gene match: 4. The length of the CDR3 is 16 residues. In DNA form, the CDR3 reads TGTGCCAGCAATAGGGACAGGGGGACAACTAATGAAAAACTGTTTTTT. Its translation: CASNRDRGTTNEKLFF.

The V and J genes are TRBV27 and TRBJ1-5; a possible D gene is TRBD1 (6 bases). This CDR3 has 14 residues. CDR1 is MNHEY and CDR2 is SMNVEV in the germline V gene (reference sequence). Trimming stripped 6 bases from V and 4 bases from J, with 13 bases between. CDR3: CASRPDRPNQPQHF. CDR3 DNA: TGTGCCAGCAGACCAGACAGGCCGAATCAGCCCCAGCATTTT.

The CDR3 region is CASSRGTSGSSKQYF. CDR3 DNA: TGTGCCAGCAGTCGTGGGACTAGCGGGAGCTCAAAGCAGTACTTC. The chain combines TRBV6-5 with TRBJ2-7; 14 bases map to TRBD2. V lost 5 bases, J lost 8 bases, and 8 bases stayed unmatched. Germline assignment: CDR1 MNHEY and CDR2 SVGAGI. CDR3 size: 15 residues.

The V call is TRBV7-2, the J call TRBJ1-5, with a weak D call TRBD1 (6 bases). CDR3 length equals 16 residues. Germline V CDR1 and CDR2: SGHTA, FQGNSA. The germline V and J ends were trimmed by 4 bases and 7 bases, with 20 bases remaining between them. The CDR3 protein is CASSWGAGGAGQPQHF. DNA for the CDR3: TGTGCCAGCAGCTGGGGCGCGGGGGGGGCTGGACAGCCCCAGCATTTT.

CDR3: CAISERQGKDTQYF. Written as DNA, the CDR3 is TGTGCCATCAGTGAAAGACAGGGTAAAGATACGCAGTATTTT. The chain combines TRBV10-3 with TRBJ2-3, with 7 bases identical to TRBD1. Germline V gene lookup returns CDR1 ENHRY and CDR2 SYGVKD. The CDR3 is 14 amino acids. V lost 3 bases and J lost 5; bases outside the gene matches: 5.

CDR3 DNA sequence: TGTGCCAGCACTCGGGGGGGAAGGACTGAAGCTTTCTTT. It translates to CASTRGGRTEAFF. The rearrangement uses TRBV12-3 or TRBV12-4 and TRBJ1-1; D may be TRBD1 (5 bases). The CDR3 is 13 residues long. The V gene lost 7 bases and the J gene lost 5 bases, with 14 bases spanning the gap.

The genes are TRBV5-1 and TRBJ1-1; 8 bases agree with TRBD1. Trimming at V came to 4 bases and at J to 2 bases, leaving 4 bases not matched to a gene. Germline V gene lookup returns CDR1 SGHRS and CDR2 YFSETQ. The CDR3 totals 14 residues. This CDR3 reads CASSTQGANTEAFF. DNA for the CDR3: TGCGCCAGCAGCACTCAGGGGGCAAACACTGAAGCTTTCTTT.

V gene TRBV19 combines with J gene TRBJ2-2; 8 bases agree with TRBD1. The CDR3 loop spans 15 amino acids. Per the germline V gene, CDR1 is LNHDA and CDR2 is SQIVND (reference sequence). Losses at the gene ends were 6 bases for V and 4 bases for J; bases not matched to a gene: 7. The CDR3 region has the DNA TGTGCCAGTAGGTATATGACAGGGGTCACCGGGGAGCTGTTTTTT. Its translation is CASRYMTGVTGELFF.

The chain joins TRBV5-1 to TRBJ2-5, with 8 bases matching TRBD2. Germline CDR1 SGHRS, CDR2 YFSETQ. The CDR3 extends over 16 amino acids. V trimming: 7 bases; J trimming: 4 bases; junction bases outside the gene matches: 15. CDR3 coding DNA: TGCGCCAGCGGGGTGAGACCCAGCGGGAGCGGAGAGACCCAGTACTTC. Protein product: CASGVRPSGSGETQYF. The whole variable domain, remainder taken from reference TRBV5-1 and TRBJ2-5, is KAGVTQTPRYLIKTRGQQVTLSCSPISGHRSVSWYQQTPGQGLQFLFEYFSETQRNKGNFPGRFSGRQFSNSRSEMNVSTLELGDSALYLCASGVRPSGSGETQYFGPGTRLLVL.

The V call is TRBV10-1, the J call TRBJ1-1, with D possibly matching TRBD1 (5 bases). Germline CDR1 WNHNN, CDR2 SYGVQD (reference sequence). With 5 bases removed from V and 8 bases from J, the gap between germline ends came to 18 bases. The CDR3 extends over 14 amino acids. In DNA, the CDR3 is TGCGCCAGCAGTCCCTCGGGGGGAACGACGGAAGCTTTCTTT. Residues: CASSPSGGTTEAFF.

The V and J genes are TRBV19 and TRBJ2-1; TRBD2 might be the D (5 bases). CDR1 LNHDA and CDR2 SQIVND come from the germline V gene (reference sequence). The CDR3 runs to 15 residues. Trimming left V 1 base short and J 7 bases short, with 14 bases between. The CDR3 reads CASSIGRILGNEQFF. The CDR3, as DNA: TGTGCCAGTAGTATAGGGAGGATTCTCGGGAATGAGCAGTTCTTC.